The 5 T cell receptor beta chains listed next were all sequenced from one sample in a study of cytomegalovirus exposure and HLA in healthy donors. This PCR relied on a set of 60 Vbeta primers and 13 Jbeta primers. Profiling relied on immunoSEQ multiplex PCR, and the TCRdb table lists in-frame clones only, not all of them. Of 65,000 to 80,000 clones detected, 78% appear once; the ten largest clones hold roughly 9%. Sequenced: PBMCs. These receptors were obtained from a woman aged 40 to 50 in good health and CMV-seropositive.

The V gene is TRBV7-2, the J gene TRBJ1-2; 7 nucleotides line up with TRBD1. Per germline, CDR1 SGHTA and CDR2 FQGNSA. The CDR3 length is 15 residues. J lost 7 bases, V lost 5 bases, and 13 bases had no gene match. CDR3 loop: CASSPKGAGSSGYTF. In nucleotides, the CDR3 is TGTGCCAGCAGCCCCAAGGGGGCGGGGTCCAGTGGCTACACCTTC.

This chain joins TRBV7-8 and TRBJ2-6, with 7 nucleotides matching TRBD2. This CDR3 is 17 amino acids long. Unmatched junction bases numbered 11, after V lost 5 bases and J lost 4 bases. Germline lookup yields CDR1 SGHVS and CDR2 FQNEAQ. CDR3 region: CASSLRGGSGGANVLTF. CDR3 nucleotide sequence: TGTGCCAGCAGCCTCCGCGGGGGTAGCGGAGGGGCCAACGTCCTGACTTTC. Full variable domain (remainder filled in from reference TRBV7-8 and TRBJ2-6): GAGVSQSPRYKVAKRGQDVALRCDPISGHVSLFWYQQALGQGPEFLTYFQNEAQLDKSGLPSDRFFAERPEGSVSTLKIQRTQQEDSAVYLCASSLRGGSGGANVLTFGAGSRLTVL.

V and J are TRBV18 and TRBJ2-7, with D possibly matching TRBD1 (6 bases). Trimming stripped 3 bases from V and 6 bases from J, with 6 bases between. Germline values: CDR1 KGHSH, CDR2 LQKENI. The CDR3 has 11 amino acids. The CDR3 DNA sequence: TGTGCCAGCTCACCGGGGGCCGAGCAGTACTTC. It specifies CASSPGAEQYF.

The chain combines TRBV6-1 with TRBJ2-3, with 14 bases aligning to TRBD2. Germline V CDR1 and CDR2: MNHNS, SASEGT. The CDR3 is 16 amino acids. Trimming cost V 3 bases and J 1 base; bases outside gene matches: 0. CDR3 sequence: CASSEGLAGGTDTQYF. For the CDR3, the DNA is TGTGCCAGCAGTGAGGGACTAGCGGGGGGCACAGATACGCAGTATTTT.

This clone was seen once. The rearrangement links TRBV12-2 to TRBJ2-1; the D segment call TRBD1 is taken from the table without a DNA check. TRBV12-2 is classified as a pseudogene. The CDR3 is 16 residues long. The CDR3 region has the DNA TGTGCAAGTCGCTTTCGACAGTCCGCCCTTCACAATGAGCAGTTCTTC. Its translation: CASRFRQSALHNEQFF.